A selection of T cell receptor beta chains follows, all from one sample in a study of blood T cell repertoires in COVID-19. Here immunoSEQ multiplex PCR was the method, and the copy in TCRdb shows in-frame clones only, minus some. The sample includes about 160,000 clones, less than 85% of them seen just once. Sequences were obtained from PBMCs or T cells enriched from blood (not recorded which). The receptors originated from a man in his fifties or sixties who had recovered from COVID-19. The conserved cysteine and the conserved F or W are not part of the CDR3 here.

J: TRBJ1-2; V: TRBV12-5; CDR3: ASGLNILANYGYT
J: TRBJ1-1; V: TRBV7-6; CDR3: ASSSYTRTANTEAF
J: TRBJ1-1; V: TRBV27; CDR3: ASSRRQGSTEAF
J: TRBJ1-4; V: TRBV4-1; CDR3: ASSQATGTYNEKLF
J: TRBJ2-7; V: TRBV5-1; CDR3: ASSLAVGFSRMVYEQY
J: TRBJ2-7; V: TRBV9; CDR3: ASSVLVGAAVDEQY
J: TRBJ1-5; V: TRBV5-1; CDR3: ASSLGQGENQPQH
J: TRBJ1-1; V: TRBV18; CDR3: ASSPVAGGVNTEAF
J: TRBJ1-1; V: TRBV14; CDR3: ASSQRTGRDTEAF
J: TRBJ2-7; V: TRBV5-1; CDR3: ASRNPGQEAY
J: TRBJ2-2; V: TRBV7-9; CDR3: ASSLKRDYTGELF
J: TRBJ1-1; V: TRBV12-3/TRBV12-4; CDR3: ASSLAAYWAF
J: TRBJ2-2; V: TRBV29-1; CDR3: SVEVVTAGVAAGELF
J: TRBJ2-1; V: TRBV7-9; CDR3: ASSSDRGRLNEQF
J: TRBJ1-1; V: TRBV5-8; CDR3: ASSLAGGHTEAF
J: TRBJ1-1; V: TRBV4-1; CDR3: ASSQYLTEFNTEAF
J: TRBJ2-1; V: TRBV6-5; CDR3: ASSYPTSGEQF
J: TRBJ2-7; V: TRBV5-1; CDR3: ASSLAGTGDEQY
J: TRBJ1-1; V: TRBV5-5; CDR3: ASSLHWVAEAF
J: TRBJ1-1; V: TRBV29-1; CDR3: SVEKGQDTEAF
J: TRBJ2-7; V: TRBV27; CDR3: ASRITSGATYEQY
J: TRBJ2-1; V: TRBV7-3; CDR3: ASSLTGLAGKQNEQF
J: TRBJ1-6; V: TRBV7-3; CDR3: ASSTGISYNSPLH
J: TRBJ1-5; V: TRBV2; CDR3: ASLGQFNQPQH